The 14 T cell receptor beta chains below were found in one sample sequenced in a study of early T cells in non-severe SARS-CoV-2 infection. TCRdb re-called the 5' RACE reads with MiXCR, one entry per CDR3 protein. In the table there are fewer than 60,000 distinct CDR3 sequences, approximately 11% of which are singletons. The sequencing sample was made of whole blood. The source of these receptors is an adult who was a healthcare worker with PCR-confirmed SARS-CoV-2 infection or an uninfected control (not recorded which).

This clonotype has at least ten counts. The V call is TRBV11-2, the J call TRBJ2-3; D not resolved. V was clipped by 5 bases and J by 0 bases, with 15 bases between them. Germline CDR1 and CDR2: SGHAT and FQNNGV. The length of the CDR3 is 16 residues. CDR3 sequence reads: CASSLVPGSSTDTQYF. The CDR3 coding sequence is TGTGCCAGCAGCCTGGTCCCAGGATCTAGCACAGATACGCAGTATTTT.

This clonotype was picked up a small number of times. V gene TRBV12-3 or TRBV12-4 combines with J gene TRBJ2-1; 8 bases are shared with TRBD2. Unmatched junction bases numbered 3, after V lost 5 bases and J lost 3 bases. CDR3 size: 14 residues. The CDR3 DNA follows: TGTGCCAGCAGTCCCAGCGGGGGCTACAATGAGCAGTTCTTC. This encodes CASSPSGGYNEQFF.

This clonotype was counted ten times or more. The chain combines TRBV14 with TRBJ2-3, with a tentative D call TRBD2 (7 bases). The CDR3 contains 16 residues. Trimming left V 0 bases short and J 8 bases short, with 18 bases between. The germline CDR1 and CDR2 sequences are SGHDN and FVKESK. The CDR3 region is CASSQEGGPVRRTQYF. CDR3 sequence (DNA): TGTGCCAGCAGCCAAGAGGGGGGGCCGGTGCGGCGTACGCAGTATTTT.

The chain carries TRBV6-1 and TRBJ1-5, with D unresolved. The CDR3 contains 12 residues. Deletions cut 7 bases from V and 7 bases from J, with 11 bases between. Germline CDR1 MNHNS, CDR2 SASEGT. CDR3: CASTAWSQPQHF. CDR3 in DNA: TGTGCCAGCACCGCTTGGTCCCAGCCCCAGCATTTT.

V gene TRBV29-1 combines with J gene TRBJ2-7; the D call may be TRBD1 or TRBD2 (5 bases each). The CDR3 loop spans 12 amino acids. CDR1 is SQVTM, CDR2 ANQGSEA, per germline. V lost 7 bases, J lost 0 bases, and 10 bases lay in between. The DNA of the CDR3 is TGCAGCGCAGGGACCTTCTCCTACGAGCAGTACTTC. Encoded protein: CSAGTFSYEQYF.

About this clonotype: Since a much larger clone is just one base distant, this may be a read error. The V gene is TRBV3-1, the J gene TRBJ1-1, with D hard to call. CDR3 length: 13 residues. Deletions cut 3 bases from V and 1 base from J, with 6 bases between. Germline V lookup: CDR1 LGHDT, CDR2 YNNKEL (reference sequence). Here the CDR3 DNA reads TGTGCCAGCAGCCAGTGCACGAACACTGAAGCTTTCTTT. It specifies CASSQCTNTEAFF.

This clonotype was picked up one time. The chain links TRBV29-1 to TRBJ1-1; D uncertain. Germline V gene sequence: CDR1 SQVTM, CDR2 ANQGSEA. Trimming shortened V by 7 bases and J by 5 bases, and 14 bases separated the two germline ends. The CDR3 consists of 12 residues. In DNA form, the CDR3 reads TGCAGCGCCCCGATGGGGAGTACTGAAGCTTTCTTT. It specifies CSAPMGSTEAFF. Variable domain in full (rest from reference TRBV29-1 and TRBJ1-1): SAVISQKPSRDICQRGTSLTIQCQVDSQVTMMFWYRQQPGQSLTLIATANQGSEATYESGFVIDKFPISRPNLTFSTLTVSNMSPEDSSIYLCSAPMGSTEAFFGQGTRLTVV.

This clonotype was recorded many times. The chain recombines TRBV5-1 with TRBJ2-5; 10 positions agree with TRBD2. Trimming cost V 4 bases and J 9 bases; bases outside gene matches: 9. Germline-derived CDR1 and CDR2 are SGHRS and YFSETQ. This CDR3 is built from 14 residues. In nucleotides, the CDR3 is TGCGCCAGCAGCCCCTCTAGCGGGGGATCGCCCCAGTACTTC. Amino acids: CASSPSSGGSPQYF.

This clonotype was observed a few times. The chain is built from TRBV7-2 and TRBJ1-2; no clear D. Germline values: CDR1 SGHTA, CDR2 FQGNSA. The V end was cut by 8 bases, the J end by 0 bases, with 7 bases between. The CDR3 is 12 amino acids. CDR3 sequence reads: CASAPANYGYTF. In nucleotides, the CDR3 is TGTGCCAGCGCACCCGCTAACTATGGCTACACCTTC.

This clonotype came up many times. The chain combines TRBV29-1 with TRBJ1-1; D gene uncertain. The CDR3 spans 12 residues. Germline V lookup: CDR1 SQVTM, CDR2 ANQGSEA. The V gene lost 7 bases and the J gene lost 1 base, with 10 bases spanning the gap. The CDR3 reads CSAFPRNTEAFF. As DNA, the CDR3 is TGCAGCGCATTTCCACGGAACACTGAAGCTTTCTTT.

V usage is TRBV4-2 and J usage is TRBJ2-3; D possibly matches TRBD1 or TRBD2 (5 bases each). The CDR3 has 15 amino acids. Germline values: CDR1 LGHNA, CDR2 YNFKEQ. Trimming removed 10 bases from V and 2 bases from J, with 19 bases in between. CDR3 DNA: TGTGCCACCCTTAGGGACCCTCTTTCCACAGATACGCAGTATTTT. It specifies CATLRDPLSTDTQYF.

This clonotype was seen ten or more times. The chain combines TRBV5-1 with TRBJ1-6, with TRBD1 matching 9 bases. Per germline, CDR1 SGHRS and CDR2 YFSETQ. V was clipped by 4 bases and J by 9 bases; unmatched bases: 5. This CDR3 is 14 amino acids long. The DNA of the CDR3 is TGCGCCAGCAGCCGAGAGGACAGGGGTTCACCCCTCCACTTT. It codes for CASSREDRGSPLHF.

In its sample, this clonotype was seen a few times. This chain joins TRBV25-1 and TRBJ1-4, with D tentatively TRBD1 (6 bases). The CDR3 contains 16 residues. Between the trimmed V and J ends, which lost 4 bases and 5 bases, there was a span of 17 bases. From germline, CDR1 is MGHDK and CDR2 SYGVNS. The CDR3 bases are TGTGCCAGCAGTGCCGCACGGGGGGCAGGGAATGAAAAACTGTTTTTT. Protein product: CASSAARGAGNEKLFF.

The table lists this clonotype with many counts. This sequence joins TRBV2 and TRBJ2-7, with D unclear. The V and J ends lost 5 bases and 6 bases respectively, with 11 bases between them. This CDR3 contains 12 residues. Germline-derived CDR1 and CDR2 are SNHLY and FYNNEI. The CDR3 nucleotides read TGTGCCAGCAGTACCACCTCAGGCGAGCAGTACTTC. Encoded protein: CASSTTSGEQYF. The variable domain in full, completed from reference TRBV2 and TRBJ2-7, reads EPEVTQTPSHQVTQMGQEVILRCVPISNHLYFYWYRQILGQKVEFLVSFYNNEISEKSEIFDDQFSVERPDGSNFTLKIRSTKLEDSAMYFCASSTTSGEQYFGPGTRLTVT.